These 18 T cell receptor beta chains were sequenced from one sample in a study of CD8+ T cells in alopecia areata (dated by TCRdb to about 2018). Libraries were prepared through the immunoSEQ multiplex PCR assay. RNA was extracted from all samples and reverse transcribed into cDNA as template for TCR sequencing. This is the immuneACCESS table as TCRdb keeps it, with only in-frame sequences that have V and J called. A part of the clones is gone; compared with another copy, unresolved V genes explain less than half, and the rest is unexplained. For this sample the table gives over 150,000 clones, of which 56% were detected only once. Under 5% of the sample rests with the top ten. The material sequenced was CD8+ T cells sorted from blood. Every receptor here comes from a human donor in good health.

The chain is built from TRBV2 and TRBJ2-7; the D gene could be TRBD1 or TRBD2 (5 bases each). The CDR3 totals 12 residues. The germline V gene encodes CDR1 SNHLY and CDR2 FYNNEI. V was cut by 3 bases and J by 3 bases, with 6 bases left in between. In nucleotides, the CDR3 is TGTGCCAGCAGTGAGGGGGTCTACGAGCAGTACTTC. Protein product: CASSEGVYEQYF. The full variable domain, with the rest looked up from reference TRBV2 and TRBJ2-7, is EPEVTQTPSHQVTQMGQEVILRCVPISNHLYFYWYRQILGQKVEFLVSFYNNEISEKSEIFDDQFSVERPDGSNFTLKIRSTKLEDSAMYFCASSEGVYEQYFGPGTRLTVT.

The gene calls are TRBV2 and TRBJ2-1; 7 positions agree with TRBD1. V trimming: 9 bases; J trimming: 7 bases; junction bases outside the gene matches: 6. This CDR3 region has 12 residues. The germline V gene has CDR1 SNHLY and CDR2 FYNNEI. The CDR3 protein is CARGDSTNEQFF. The CDR3 region has the DNA TGTGCCAGGGGGGACAGCACAAATGAGCAGTTCTTC.

The V call is TRBV11-2, the J call TRBJ2-4; D is perhaps TRBD1 (5 bases). V was shortened by 5 bases and J by 1 base, with 15 bases between the two germline ends. CDR1 is SGHAT, CDR2 FQNNGV, per germline. CDR3 length equals 16 residues. The CDR3 reads CASSVQGLLAKNIQYF. CDR3 coding DNA: TGTGCCAGCAGCGTCCAGGGCCTCCTCGCCAAAAACATTCAGTACTTC.

The rearrangement joins TRBV5-4 to TRBJ1-2; TRBD1 matches 12 bases. V was pared by 0 bases and J by 7 bases, with 4 bases of the junction left unmatched. The CDR3 consists of 15 residues. Germline V gene data show CDR1 as SGHNT and CDR2 as YYREEE (reference sequence). In DNA form, the CDR3 reads TGTGCCAGCAGCTTGGCGGGACAGGGGGCAGGTGGCTACACCTTC. Translating gives CASSLAGQGAGGYTF.

The chain recombines TRBV27 with TRBJ2-5; 9 nucleotides match TRBD2. In germline, CDR1 is MNHEY, CDR2 SMNVEV (reference sequence). J gave up 5 bases and V 5 bases, and 9 bases lay outside the gene matches. The CDR3 is 15 residues long. The CDR3 reads CASSQGAGGAETQYF. CDR3 in DNA: TGTGCCAGCAGTCAGGGAGCGGGGGGTGCCGAGACCCAGTACTTC.

The rearrangement links TRBV30 to TRBJ2-3, with D perhaps matching TRBD2 (5 bases). Germline V gives CDR1 GTSNPN, CDR2 SVGIG (reference sequence). Trimming pared 2 bases from V and 0 bases from J, leaving 6 bases between. The CDR3 consists of 13 residues. The CDR3 DNA reads TGTGCCTGGAGTAGCGGCAGCACAGATACGCAGTATTTT. This translates into CAWSSGSTDTQYF.

The gene calls are TRBV9 and TRBJ2-3; D not resolved. V was cut by 1 base and J by 8 bases, with 8 bases left in between. From germline, CDR1 is SGDLS and CDR2 YYNGEE. The CDR3 sequence is 12 residues long. CDR3 DNA sequence: TGTGCCAGCAGCGTAAGAGCTGGTACGCAGTATTTT. Translating gives CASSVRAGTQYF.

The chain joins TRBV11-2 to TRBJ1-6, with unresolved D. V was clipped by 5 bases and J by 1 base, with 12 bases between them. The CDR3 contains 16 residues. Per the germline V gene, CDR1 is SGHAT and CDR2 is FQNNGV. CDR3 nucleotide sequence: TGTGCCAGCAGCCCACCTAGGGATTCCTATAATTCACCCCTCCACTTT. The encoded protein is CASSPPRDSYNSPLHF.

This clone was seen only a few times. This chain uses TRBV30 with TRBJ2-6, with 11 nucleotides matching TRBD1. Germline-derived CDR1 and CDR2 are GTSNPN and SVGIG (reference sequence). The CDR3 is made up of 18 amino acids. Unmatched junction bases numbered 4, after V lost 0 bases and J lost 0 bases. Written as DNA, the CDR3 is TGTGCCTGGAGTGTAGACGGGACAGGGGGCTCTGGGGCCAACGTCCTGACTTTC. Residues: CAWSVDGTGGSGANVLTF.

The chain has TRBV7-2 and TRBJ2-1; 8 bases map to TRBD2. Trimming at V came to 5 bases and at J to 5 bases, leaving 8 bases not matched to a gene. The CDR3 is 15 residues long. CDR1 is SGHTA, CDR2 FQGNSA, per germline. The CDR3 sequence: CASSPGSGGHNEQFF. The CDR3, as DNA: TGTGCCAGCAGCCCCGGGAGCGGGGGACACAATGAGCAGTTCTTC.

The V call is TRBV2, the J call TRBJ2-7, with a weak D call TRBD1 (5 bases). Germline assignment: CDR1 SNHLY and CDR2 FYNNEI. With 5 bases removed from V and 3 bases from J, the gap between germline ends came to 11 bases. The CDR3 length is 13 residues. For the CDR3, the DNA is TGTGCCAGCAGTCGTCCTGACAGCTACGAGCAGTACTTC. Protein sequence: CASSRPDSYEQYF.

The chain links TRBV4-1 to TRBJ2-3; 9 positions agree with TRBD2. J was trimmed by 2 bases and V by 0 bases; bases with no gene match: 6. The V gene's germline CDR1 is MGHRA and CDR2 YSYEKL. This CDR3 has 17 residues. CDR3 nucleotides: TGCGCCAGCAGCCAAGAGGGCCTAGCGGGGACCACAGATACGCAGTATTTT. Amino acid sequence: CASSQEGLAGTTDTQYF.

The chain employs TRBV27 and TRBJ1-5; D remains unclear. V shed 8 bases and J shed 1 base, with 6 bases lying between them. The CDR3 has 12 amino acids. The germline V gene encodes CDR1 MNHEY and CDR2 SMNVEV (reference sequence). The DNA for the CDR3 is TGTGCCAGCTGGCAGAGCAATCAGCCCCAGCATTTT. Encoded protein: CASWQSNQPQHF.

In DNA form, the CDR3 reads TGTGCCAGCAGTGAATGGGGGCAGGGGAACACTGAAGCTTTCTTT. It translates to CASSEWGQGNTEAFF. V is TRBV25-1 and J is TRBJ1-1; TRBD1 is a possible D gene (6 bases). The V and J ends lost 1 base and 1 base respectively, with 10 bases between them. The CDR3 totals 15 residues. Germline V CDR1 and CDR2: MGHDK, SYGVNS.

Worth noting for this clone: In the same sample, other DNA sequences code for this CDR3. The genes are TRBV7-6 and TRBJ2-1; TRBD1 aligns across 10 bases. V dropped 5 bases and J dropped 9; count of bases not matched to a gene: 4. The CDR3 is 13 amino acids. Per germline, CDR1 SGHVS and CDR2 FNYEAQ. The CDR3 reads CASSPRTGGEQFF. In DNA, the CDR3 is TGTGCCAGCAGCCCGAGGACAGGGGGTGAGCAGTTCTTC.

This clone appeared a few times. V is TRBV30 and J is TRBJ2-7; TRBD1 aligns across 7 bases. Trimming cost V 3 bases and J 6 bases; bases outside gene matches: 11. The CDR3 consists of 14 residues. CDR1 is GTSNPN, CDR2 SVGIG, per germline (reference sequence). In DNA form, the CDR3 reads TGTGCCTGGAGGTTATTCACAGGGGCGGGCGAGCAGTACTTC. This gives the protein CAWRLFTGAGEQYF.

This clone was found a few times. The chain has TRBV4-1 and TRBJ2-1; D not certain. Trimming removed 1 base from V and 0 bases from J, with 7 bases in between. The CDR3 loop spans 15 amino acids. Germline V gene lookup returns CDR1 MGHRA and CDR2 YSYEKL. The CDR3 nucleotides read TGCGCCAGCAGCCAAGGGGAAAGCTCCTACAATGAGCAGTTCTTC. It translates to CASSQGESSYNEQFF.

The chain is built from TRBV9 and TRBJ2-6, with 8 bases that match TRBD1. Germline V gene sequence: CDR1 SGDLS, CDR2 YYNGEE. This CDR3 comprises 18 residues. The V segment lost 0 bases and the J segment 4 bases; nucleotides outside the gene matches: 9. The CDR3 DNA reads TGTGCCAGCAGCGTAGATGCAGGGGGCGGATTCGGGGCCAACGTCCTGACTTTC. The encoded protein is CASSVDAGGGFGANVLTF.